One and the same sample provided the 25 T cell receptor beta chains below, sequenced in a study of T cells after yellow fever vaccination. TCRdb fed the 5' RACE reads into MiXCR, producing one record per CDR3 protein. Of roughly 63,000 distinct CDR3 sequences in the sample, roughly 7.4% are singletons; the top ten hold 36%. The sequencing used CD8+ T cells sorted from PBMCs, collected 15 days after the yellow fever booster vaccination. These receptors were obtained from a man aged 25-45 years who received the YFV17D yellow fever vaccine.

This clonotype was detected many times. This chain joins TRBV19 and TRBJ2-3; unclear D gene. Per germline, CDR1 LNHDA and CDR2 SQIVND (reference sequence). V was trimmed by 2 bases and J by 5 bases, leaving 2 bases between them. The CDR3 is made up of 11 amino acids. Written as DNA, the CDR3 is TGTGCCAGTAGTATACTAGATACGCAGTATTTT. It specifies CASSILDTQYF.

This clonotype was recorded many times. At one boundary the junction diverges from the germline segment, which might be a read error. V and J are TRBV15 and TRBJ2-5; the match to TRBD2 covers 7 bases. Germline loops: CDR1 LNHNV, CDR2 YYDKDF (reference sequence). The CDR3 totals 17 residues. The CDR3 DNA sequence: TGTGCCACCAGCGGAGAGAGATCGGGAGGCTGGAAGGAGACCCAGTACTTC. Translating it yields CATSGERSGGWKETQYF.

There are many counts of this clonotype. This chain uses TRBV29-1 with TRBJ2-2; D gene ambiguous. V was clipped by 6 bases and J by 3 bases, with 8 bases between them. Germline CDR1 is SQVTM and CDR2 is ANQGSEA. This CDR3 region has 12 residues. The CDR3 sequence is CSVQHHTGELFF. CDR3 in DNA: TGCAGCGTACAACATCACACCGGGGAGCTGTTTTTT.

This clonotype was found many times. This rearrangement joins TRBV15 to TRBJ2-1; 7 nucleotides line up with TRBD2. The germline V gene encodes CDR1 LNHNV and CDR2 YYDKDF (reference sequence). The length of the CDR3 is 16 residues. Trimming removed 0 bases from V and 4 bases from J; junction bases left unmatched: 6. The CDR3 spells CATSRDLGLKYNEQFF. The CDR3, as DNA: TGTGCCACCAGCAGAGATTTGGGACTAAAATACAATGAGCAGTTCTTC.

At least ten counts were recorded for this clonotype. This rearrangement joins TRBV28 to TRBJ2-1; 15 bases align to TRBD2. This CDR3 contains 16 residues. Losses at the gene ends were 5 bases for V and 9 bases for J; bases not matched to a gene: 8. From germline, CDR1 is MDHEN and CDR2 SYDVKM. In nucleotides, the CDR3 is TGTGCCAGCAGTCTCCTAGGACTAGCGGGAGGGGCTGAGCAGTTCTTC. It translates to CASSLLGLAGGAEQFF. The complete variable domain, with remaining parts taken from reference TRBV28 and TRBJ2-1, reads DVKVTQSSRYLVKRTGEKVFLECVQDMDHENMFWYRQDPGLGLRLIYFSYDVKMKEKGDIPEGYSVSREKKERFSLILESASTNQTSMYLCASSLLGLAGGAEQFFGPGTRLTVL.

The table lists this clonotype with many counts. The J gene is TRBJ2-2, the V gene TRBV29-1; tentatively, D is TRBD1 (6 bases). V gave up 0 bases and J gave up 7 bases, with 12 bases separating them. CDR1 and CDR2 from the germline V gene are SQVTM and ANQGSEA. CDR3 length: 14 residues. CDR3 in amino acids: CSVEEPSGVGELFF. The CDR3 DNA reads as TGCAGCGTTGAAGAACCCTCAGGGGTCGGGGAGCTGTTTTTT.

There are many counts of this clonotype. The J gene is TRBJ2-7, the V gene TRBV7-2; 10 bases map to TRBD2. The germline V gene has CDR1 SGHTA and CDR2 FQGNSA. The CDR3 has 16 amino acids. V dropped 5 bases and J dropped 0; count of bases not matched to a gene: 7. The CDR3 reads CASSERTSGSSYEQYF. DNA of the CDR3: TGTGCCAGCAGCGAGCGGACTAGCGGAAGCTCCTACGAGCAGTACTTC.

This clonotype was detected many times. The V gene is TRBV10-3, the J gene TRBJ2-1; D remains unclear. Deletions cut 4 bases from V and 9 bases from J, with 7 bases between. The CDR3 extends over 11 amino acids. CDR1 is ENHRY, CDR2 SYGVKD, per germline. For the CDR3, the DNA is TGTGCCATCAGTGCGCTGGGTGAGCAGTTCTTC. Its translation: CAISALGEQFF.

This clonotype was found many times. The chain recombines TRBV6-5 with TRBJ2-1; 11 bases are shared with TRBD1. Germline assignment: CDR1 MNHEY and CDR2 SVGAGI. After removal of 10 bases from V and 10 bases from J, the junction contained 12 bases not matched to a gene. This CDR3 comprises 14 residues. The CDR3 bases are TGTGCCACCCGGAGGGGACAGGGGGAAGGCGAGCAGTTCTTC. It translates to CATRRGQGEGEQFF.

This clonotype has ten or more counts. This chain uses TRBV20-1 with TRBJ2-7; maybe TRBD2 (5 bases). Germline V gene sequence: CDR1 DFQATT, CDR2 SNEGSKA (reference sequence). V was shortened by 6 bases and J by 5 bases, with 20 bases between the two germline ends. The CDR3 is made up of 14 amino acids. The CDR3 spells CSAYPEGLGNEQYF. The DNA for the CDR3 is TGCAGTGCCTACCCCGAGGGCCTGGGGAACGAGCAGTACTTC.

This clonotype was observed at least ten times. The DNA for the CDR3 is TGTGCCAGCAGTGAGGACAGGGGGCTAGCGTCTTACAATGAGCAGTTCTTC. Translation gives CASSEDRGLASYNEQFF. This sequence joins TRBV2 and TRBJ2-1, with 11 bases matching TRBD1. V lost 3 bases, J lost 4 bases, and 8 bases stayed unmatched. The CDR3 consists of 17 residues. The germline V gene encodes CDR1 SNHLY and CDR2 FYNNEI.

The table lists this clonotype with a few counts. This rearrangement joins TRBV20-1 to TRBJ1-2, with D maybe TRBD1 (5 bases). The CDR3 loop spans 14 amino acids. Germline loops: CDR1 DFQATT, CDR2 SNEGSKA (reference sequence). Trimming shortened V by 3 bases and J by 0 bases, and 11 bases separated the two germline ends. This chain's CDR3 is CSASGTATNYGYTF. As DNA, the CDR3 is TGCAGTGCTAGCGGGACCGCGACTAACTATGGCTACACCTTC.

The V and J genes are TRBV2 and TRBJ2-1; 7 positions match TRBD2. The CDR3 loop spans 18 amino acids. Germline values: CDR1 SNHLY, CDR2 FYNNEI. Trimming removed 8 bases from V and 5 bases from J; junction bases left unmatched: 21. In DNA form, the CDR3 reads TGTGCCAGCTGCTGTGTAGCGGGTTATTCACTATCCAACAATGAGCAGTTCTTC. Translating it yields CASCCVAGYSLSNNEQFF.

This clonotype occurred many times. The rearrangement links TRBV29-1 to TRBJ2-3, with a tentative D call TRBD1 (8 bases). The CDR3 sequence is 16 residues long. Between the trimmed V and J ends, which lost 8 bases and 3 bases, there was a span of 24 bases. Germline CDR1 reads SQVTM; CDR2 reads ANQGSEA. CDR3 sequence reads: CSSTGRAGGRTDTQYF. The CDR3 DNA sequence: TGCAGCTCCACGGGGAGGGCAGGGGGCCGGACAGATACGCAGTATTTT.

This clonotype was seen at least ten times. The genes are TRBV12-5 and TRBJ2-1; 10 nucleotides match TRBD2. The CDR3 is 16 residues long. V lost 6 bases and J lost 2; bases outside the gene matches: 7. Germline V gives CDR1 LGHNT, CDR2 FRNRAP. The CDR3 region has the DNA TGTGCTAGTGGACTCAGCGGGGGGGGTCCCTACAATGAGCAGTTCTTC. It specifies CASGLSGGGPYNEQFF.

Many counts were recorded for this clonotype. The chain couples TRBV20-1 to TRBJ2-1; no clear D. Trimming took 2 bases from V and 9 from J, leaving 14 bases between them. The germline gives CDR1 DFQATT, CDR2 SNEGSKA (reference sequence). CDR3 size: 13 residues. The CDR3 protein is CSARLPQRREQFF. Written as DNA, the CDR3 is TGCAGTGCTAGACTGCCTCAGCGTCGTGAGCAGTTCTTC.

At least ten counts were recorded for this clonotype. In nucleotides, the CDR3 is TGCGCCAGCAGCCAAGATCCGATCGTTGTTTCACCCCTCCACTTT. Translating gives CASSQDPIVVSPLHF. The chain recombines TRBV4-3 with TRBJ1-6, with D unresolved. Trimming cost V 0 bases and J 9 bases, with 12 bases left between them. Germline V gene lookup returns CDR1 LGHNA and CDR2 YSLEER. The CDR3 runs 15 residues.

This clonotype appeared many times. The chain is built from TRBV9 and TRBJ2-1, with D perhaps TRBD2 (5 bases). The V gene lost 0 bases and the J gene lost 6 bases, with 7 bases spanning the gap. Germline V CDR1 and CDR2: SGDLS, YYNGEE. The CDR3 contains 13 residues. The CDR3 region has the DNA TGTGCCAGCAGCGTAGCCAGCGGCAATGAGCAGTTCTTC. This codes for CASSVASGNEQFF.

The chain combines TRBV19 with TRBJ1-1, with D uncertain. The CDR3 consists of 13 residues. The germline V and J ends were trimmed by 6 bases and 8 bases, with 16 bases remaining between them. Germline CDR1 and CDR2: LNHDA and SQIVND (reference sequence). CDR3 DNA sequence: TGTGCCAGTAGCGAGTCGAGGGAGACAGAAGCTTTCTTT. Protein: CASSESRETEAFF.

V and J are TRBV11-2 and TRBJ2-3; tentatively, D is TRBD1 (7 bases). Germline V CDR1 and CDR2: SGHAT, FQNNGV. This CDR3 spans 17 amino acids. V lost 5 bases and J 2 bases, leaving 20 bases between the germline ends. In nucleotides, the CDR3 is TGTGCCAGCAGCATTCGTGCGGGGACAGAGAACACAGATACGCAGTATTTT. Encoded protein: CASSIRAGTENTDTQYF.

This chain uses TRBV12-5 with TRBJ1-1; D unclear. V lost 3 bases and J lost 4, with 6 bases in between. The germline V gene encodes CDR1 LGHNT and CDR2 FRNRAP. CDR3 length equals 12 residues. The CDR3 reads CASGLLSTEAFF. The CDR3 DNA follows: TGTGCTAGTGGTTTATTGAGCACTGAAGCTTTCTTT.

Comments on this clonotype: Given a much more abundant clone one base away, this may be a read error. The rearrangement links TRBV2 to TRBJ2-7; D is undetermined. Germline V gene lookup returns CDR1 SNHLY and CDR2 FYNNEI. The V end was cut by 6 bases, the J end by 1 base, with 10 bases between. The CDR3 is made up of 13 amino acids. CDR3 residues: CASRGPSSYEQYF. Written as DNA, the CDR3 is TGTGCCAGCAGAGGCCCCTCGTCCTACGAGCAGTACTTC.

The table lists this clonotype with many counts. This rearrangement joins TRBV20-1 to TRBJ2-7, with D tentatively TRBD2 (5 bases). Germline-derived CDR1 and CDR2 are DFQATT and SNEGSKA (reference sequence). V gave up 1 base and J gave up 4 bases, with 17 bases separating them. The CDR3 is made up of 15 amino acids. The CDR3 DNA is TGCAGTGCTAGAGCCAGCGCCCAAGACTATTACGAGCAGTACTTC. Residues: CSARASAQDYYEQYF.

This clonotype was seen repeatedly, ten times or more. CDR3 residues: CASSQRGTATSTDTQYF. CDR3 bases: TGTGCCAGCAGCCAACGCGGGACAGCTACTAGCACAGATACGCAGTATTTT. The rearrangement links TRBV14 to TRBJ2-3; maybe TRBD1 (7 bases). V was trimmed by 2 bases and J by 0 bases, leaving 15 bases between them. Germline values: CDR1 SGHDN, CDR2 FVKESK. The CDR3 is 17 residues long.

This clonotype occurred many times. The rearrangement uses TRBV9 and TRBJ2-5; tentative D call: TRBD2 (7 bases). Trimming took 0 bases from V and 2 from J, leaving 14 bases between them. This CDR3 contains 16 residues. Per the germline V gene, CDR1 is SGDLS and CDR2 is YYNGEE. CDR3 in amino acids: CASSVGERGGQETQYF. The CDR3 DNA reads TGTGCCAGCAGCGTAGGCGAAAGGGGGGGACAAGAGACCCAGTACTTC.